This is a list of T cell receptor beta chains from one sample in a study of cytomegalovirus exposure and HLA in healthy donors. The repertoire was sequenced with immunoSEQ multiplex PCR; TCRdb's copy has only in-frame clones and lacks some. The sample holds about 110,000 clones; 65% to 90% are singletons and the top ten take about 1.6%. The sequencing sample was made of PBMCs. The receptors stem from a man over 45 in good health and CMV-seronegative. Each CDR3 is given with its conserved first and last residue. Each record gives: CDR3 length, D gene, clone size, V gene, J gene, CDR3 protein, CDR3 DNA. The D gene is left open where the match is weak. Clone size, where shown, is once, few, many, or a class for clones that have expanded.

cdr3_length: 14; d_call: TRBD1; clone_size: -; v_call: TRBV29-1; j_call: TRBJ2-1; cdr3_aa: CSVDRGREYNEQFF; cdr3_nt: TGCAGCGTGGACAGGGGGCGAGAATACAATGAGCAGTTCTTC
cdr3_length: 16; d_call: -; clone_size: -; v_call: TRBV6-6; j_call: TRBJ1-2; cdr3_aa: CASSYPRTAETYGYTF; cdr3_nt: TGTGCCAGCAGTTACCCCCGAACTGCGGAGACCTATGGCTACACCTTC
cdr3_length: 15; d_call: TRBD1; clone_size: -; v_call: TRBV9; j_call: TRBJ2-3; cdr3_aa: CASSPGQVETDTQYF; cdr3_nt: TGTGCCAGCAGCCCGGGACAGGTGGAGACAGATACGCAGTATTTT
cdr3_length: 14; d_call: -; clone_size: -; v_call: TRBV6-6; j_call: TRBJ2-5; cdr3_aa: CASSYGSQRETQYF; cdr3_nt: TGTGCCAGCAGTTACGGATCCCAGCGAGAGACCCAGTACTTC
cdr3_length: 13; d_call: TRBD1; clone_size: -; v_call: TRBV6-1; j_call: TRBJ2-1; cdr3_aa: CASSRNRGEEQFF; cdr3_nt: TGTGCCAGCAGTCGAAACAGGGGGGAAGAGCAGTTCTTC
cdr3_length: 15; d_call: -; clone_size: -; v_call: TRBV7-2; j_call: TRBJ1-2; cdr3_aa: CASSLNTGANYGYTF; cdr3_nt: TGTGCCAGCAGCTTAAACACCGGAGCTAACTATGGCTACACCTTC
cdr3_length: 13; d_call: TRBD1; clone_size: -; v_call: TRBV6-1; j_call: TRBJ1-1; cdr3_aa: CASSLQGGTEAFF; cdr3_nt: TGTGCCAGCAGCTTACAGGGGGGCACTGAAGCTTTCTTT
cdr3_length: 15; d_call: TRBD1; clone_size: -; v_call: TRBV6-5; j_call: TRBJ1-1; cdr3_aa: CASSWGQAGATEAFF; cdr3_nt: TGTGCCAGCAGTTGGGGACAGGCTGGAGCAACTGAAGCTTTCTTT
cdr3_length: 15; d_call: -; clone_size: few; v_call: TRBV9; j_call: TRBJ2-5; cdr3_aa: CASSTSQWRGETQYF; cdr3_nt: TGTGCCAGCAGCACTTCTCAGTGGAGGGGAGAGACCCAGTACTTC
cdr3_length: 14; d_call: -; clone_size: -; v_call: TRBV19; j_call: TRBJ1-4; cdr3_aa: CASSIEAGSEKLFF; cdr3_nt: TGTGCCAGTAGTATAGAGGCGGGGAGCGAAAAACTGTTTTTT
cdr3_length: 17; d_call: -; clone_size: once; v_call: TRBV7-9; j_call: TRBJ2-6; cdr3_aa: CASSPRGSHSGANVLTF; cdr3_nt: TGTGCCAGCAGCCCGCGGGGCAGTCACTCTGGGGCCAACGTCCTGACTTTC
cdr3_length: 15; d_call: TRBD2; clone_size: -; v_call: TRBV9; j_call: TRBJ2-5; cdr3_aa: CASSVGLAVQETQYF; cdr3_nt: TGTGCCAGCAGCGTTGGGCTAGCGGTTCAAGAGACCCAGTACTTC
cdr3_length: 15; d_call: TRBD1; clone_size: -; v_call: TRBV6-6; j_call: TRBJ1-2; cdr3_aa: CATLAATGGQYGYTF; cdr3_nt: TGTGCCACCCTTGCGGCGACAGGGGGCCAATATGGCTACACCTTC
cdr3_length: 13; d_call: -; clone_size: -; v_call: TRBV19; j_call: TRBJ1-1; cdr3_aa: CATGSTVNTEAFF; cdr3_nt: TGTGCCACCGGATCGACAGTGAACACTGAAGCTTTCTTT
cdr3_length: 15; d_call: TRBD1; clone_size: -; v_call: TRBV5-1; j_call: TRBJ2-3; cdr3_aa: CASSSGTGSTDTQYF; cdr3_nt: TGCGCCAGCAGCTCCGGGACAGGGTCCACAGATACGCAGTATTTT